This T cell receptor beta chain is drawn from a study of blood T cell repertoires in COVID-19. This CDR3 is built from 13 residues. The V and J ends lost 5 bases and 2 bases respectively, with 9 bases between them. This clone was picked up one time. Under the authors' procedure: Using reference gene primer amplification, nucleated cell counts were estimated. Sequencing used immunoSEQ multiplex PCR; TCRdb keeps in-frame clones, though not all of them. Clone size and V and J calls were adopted from that table, with D and trimming inferred from the DNA. The sample shows over 50,000 clones, about 78% of them seen only once.

This rearrangement joins TRBV12-3 or TRBV12-4 to TRBJ1-2; D perhaps matches TRBD1 (5 bases). The sequencing sample was made of peripheral blood. The sequence was collected from a man older than 75 with active or convalescent COVID-19. The CDR3 loop reads CASSVSGNYGYTF. CDR3 sequence (DNA): TGTGCCAGCAGTGTATCAGGGAACTATGGCTACACCTTC.